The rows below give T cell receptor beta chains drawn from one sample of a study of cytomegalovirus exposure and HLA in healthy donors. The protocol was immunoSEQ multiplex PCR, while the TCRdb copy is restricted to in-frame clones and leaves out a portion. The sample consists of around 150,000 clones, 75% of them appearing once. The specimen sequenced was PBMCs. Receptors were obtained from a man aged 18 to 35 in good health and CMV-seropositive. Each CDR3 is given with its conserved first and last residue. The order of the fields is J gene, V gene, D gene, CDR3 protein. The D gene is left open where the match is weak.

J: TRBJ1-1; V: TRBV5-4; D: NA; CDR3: CASSLEGRGTEAFF
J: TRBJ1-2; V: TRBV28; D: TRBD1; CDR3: CASSLIGDRAGYTF
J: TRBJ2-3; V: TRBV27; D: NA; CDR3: CASSLSSPDTQYF
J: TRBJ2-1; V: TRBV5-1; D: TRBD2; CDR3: CASSLGLADNNEQFF
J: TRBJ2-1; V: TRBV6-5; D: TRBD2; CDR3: CASIGTKRHEQFF
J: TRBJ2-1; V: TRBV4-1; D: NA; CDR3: CASSHPDKLGEQFF
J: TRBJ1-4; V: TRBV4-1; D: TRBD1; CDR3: CASSQTGTNEKLFF
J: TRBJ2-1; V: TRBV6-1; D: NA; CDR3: CASNGGSSYNEQFF
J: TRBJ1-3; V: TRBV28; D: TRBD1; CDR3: CASRGIRQGVNTIYF
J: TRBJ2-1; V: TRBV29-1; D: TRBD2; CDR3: CSVGPSGRATGIRSEQFF
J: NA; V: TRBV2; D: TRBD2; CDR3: CASSDSLAGPYEQYF
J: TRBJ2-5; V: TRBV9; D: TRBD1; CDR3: CASSVMGTDEETQYF
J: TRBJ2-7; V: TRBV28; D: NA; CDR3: CASSLGSSRYF
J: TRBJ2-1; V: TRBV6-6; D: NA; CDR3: CASSYSNREQFF
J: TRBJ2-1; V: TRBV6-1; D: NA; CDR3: CASSAQGWDEQFF
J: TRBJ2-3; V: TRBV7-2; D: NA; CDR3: CASSFGHTDTQYF
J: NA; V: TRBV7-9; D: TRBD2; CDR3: CASSLARAGSSYEQYF
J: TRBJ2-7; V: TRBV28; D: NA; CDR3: CASSLGVSYEQYF
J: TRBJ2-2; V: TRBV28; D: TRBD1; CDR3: CASSLGAGQVPGELFF
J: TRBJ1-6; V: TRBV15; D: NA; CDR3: CATSRDPERPLHF
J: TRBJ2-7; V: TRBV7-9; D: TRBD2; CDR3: CASRTGGRQQYF
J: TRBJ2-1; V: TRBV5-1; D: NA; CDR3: CASSFGRGINEQFF
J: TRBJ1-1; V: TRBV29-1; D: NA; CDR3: CSVGTPMNTEAFF
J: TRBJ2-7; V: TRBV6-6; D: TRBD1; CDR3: CASTSVPGTGAYEQYF
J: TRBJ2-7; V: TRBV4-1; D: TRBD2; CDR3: CASSQPTSGRQDEQYF
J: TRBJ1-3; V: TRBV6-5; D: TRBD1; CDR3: CASSYSGQISGNTIYF
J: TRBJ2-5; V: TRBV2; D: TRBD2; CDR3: CASTLTSGRRETQYF
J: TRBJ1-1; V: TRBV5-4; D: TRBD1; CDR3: CASSMDRESPEAFF
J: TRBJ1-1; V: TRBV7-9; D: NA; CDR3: CASSLTREAFF